This is a list of T cell receptor beta chains from one sample in a study of OX40 agonist ivuxolimab in advanced cancers. Using immunoSEQ multiplex PCR, the repertoire was profiled, and TCRdb retains in-frame clones only, with some absent. The sample includes 55,000 to 65,000 clones, around nine tenths of them seen just once. The sample here was CD4+ or CD8+ T cells sorted from blood, taken in a trial of the OX40 agonist ivuxolimab. All receptors come from an adult with an advanced solid tumor such as melanoma, head and neck, liver or kidney cancer. Each CDR3 is given with its conserved first and last residue. D genes are given only for firm matches. The size of a clone is reported for some rows only, either as once, few or many, or as a class for expanded clones.

CDR3nt: TGTGCTAGTGGTGCGGCTAGCAACACCGGGGAGCTGTTTTTT; CDR3aa: CASGAASNTGELFF; j_gene: TRBJ2-2; v_gene: TRBV12-5; d_gene: NA; abundance: NA
CDR3nt: TGCAGCGTTCCCCGGGCAGATACGCAGTATTTT; CDR3aa: CSVPRADTQYF; j_gene: TRBJ2-3; v_gene: TRBV20-1; d_gene: NA; abundance: NA
CDR3nt: TGCGCCAGCAGCTTGGGGACTATCAACTACGAGCAGTACTTC; CDR3aa: CASSLGTINYEQYF; j_gene: TRBJ2-7; v_gene: TRBV5-1; d_gene: NA; abundance: NA
CDR3nt: TGTGCCAGCAGTGCAAAGCAGGGAAGCTCCTACGAGCAGTACTTC; CDR3aa: CASSAKQGSSYEQYF; j_gene: TRBJ2-7; v_gene: TRBV7-9; d_gene: NA; abundance: medium-sized
CDR3nt: TGTGCCAGCGGATACTTTAGCGGGATTTCCACCGGGGAGCTGTTTTTT; CDR3aa: CASGYFSGISTGELFF; j_gene: TRBJ2-2; v_gene: TRBV28; d_gene: TRBD2; abundance: NA
CDR3nt: TGTGCCAGCAGCTTAGTGGTGGGACAGGGTAAAGAGCAGTACTTC; CDR3aa: CASSLVVGQGKEQYF; j_gene: TRBJ2-7; v_gene: TRBV7-2; d_gene: TRBD1; abundance: NA
CDR3nt: TGTGCCAGCATGCCGGGAAAGTTTCCCAAAAACATTCAGTACTTC; CDR3aa: CASMPGKFPKNIQYF; j_gene: TRBJ2-4; v_gene: TRBV6-1; d_gene: NA; abundance: NA
CDR3nt: TGTGCCAGCAGCCAAGTATCCGGGGGCGAGCAGTTCTTC; CDR3aa: CASSQVSGGEQFF; j_gene: TRBJ2-1; v_gene: TRBV14; d_gene: NA; abundance: NA
CDR3nt: TGTGCCAGCAGCCTTCGGGTAGGAGAGACCCAGTACTTC; CDR3aa: CASSLRVGETQYF; j_gene: TRBJ2-5; v_gene: TRBV11-1; d_gene: NA; abundance: NA
CDR3nt: TGTGCCAGCAGCGTAGATGGTTTTAACACCGGGGAGCTGTTTTTT; CDR3aa: CASSVDGFNTGELFF; j_gene: TRBJ2-2; v_gene: TRBV9; d_gene: NA; abundance: NA
CDR3nt: TGTGCCAGCAGTTTATCCAGGGTTCCCGGGGAGCTGTTTTTT; CDR3aa: CASSLSRVPGELFF; j_gene: TRBJ2-2; v_gene: TRBV28; d_gene: NA; abundance: NA
CDR3nt: TGCAGCGTTGGGACAGGGGGGAACACTGAAGCTTTCTTT; CDR3aa: CSVGTGGNTEAFF; j_gene: TRBJ1-1; v_gene: TRBV29-1; d_gene: TRBD1; abundance: NA
CDR3nt: TGTGCCAGCAGCCTTGGACCGTTTACTAGCGGGAGTTTGTCAGATACGCAGTATTTT; CDR3aa: CASSLGPFTSGSLSDTQYF; j_gene: TRBJ2-3; v_gene: TRBV11-3; d_gene: TRBD2; abundance: few
CDR3nt: TGTGCCAGCAGTTCAAACAGGGCCGGAAACACCATATATTTT; CDR3aa: CASSSNRAGNTIYF; j_gene: TRBJ1-3; v_gene: TRBV28; d_gene: NA; abundance: NA
CDR3nt: TGTGCCAGCAGTTTATCGGGGCCCTATGGCTACACCTTC; CDR3aa: CASSLSGPYGYTF; j_gene: TRBJ1-2; v_gene: TRBV27; d_gene: NA; abundance: NA
CDR3nt: TGTGCCAGCAGTTCCCAAACTAGCGGATCCTACGAGCAGTACTTC; CDR3aa: CASSSQTSGSYEQYF; j_gene: TRBJ2-7; v_gene: TRBV28; d_gene: TRBD2; abundance: NA
CDR3nt: TGTGCCAGCAGCTTCGAAACTGGAGAGACCCAGTACTTC; CDR3aa: CASSFETGETQYF; j_gene: TRBJ2-5; v_gene: TRBV7-2; d_gene: NA; abundance: NA
CDR3nt: TGTGCCAGCAGCTTAACCCTCGAGTCACCCCTCCACTTT; CDR3aa: CASSLTLESPLHF; j_gene: TRBJ1-6; v_gene: TRBV7-2; d_gene: NA; abundance: NA
CDR3nt: TGTGCCAGCGGACTAGCGGGCCCTCATTACGGGTTCGATGAGCAGTTCTTC; CDR3aa: CASGLAGPHYGFDEQFF; j_gene: TRBJ2-1; v_gene: TRBV11-1; d_gene: TRBD2; abundance: NA
CDR3nt: TGTGCCAGTAGTAGGCAGGGGGCACGGGAGACCCAGTACTTC; CDR3aa: CASSRQGARETQYF; j_gene: TRBJ2-5; v_gene: TRBV19; d_gene: TRBD1; abundance: NA
CDR3nt: TGTGCCAGCAGTTCCACTGCGGACCTTAATGAAAAACTGTTTTTT; CDR3aa: CASSSTADLNEKLFF; j_gene: TRBJ1-4; v_gene: TRBV9; d_gene: NA; abundance: NA
CDR3nt: TGTGCCAGCAGCCAACAGGCCCTAGCGGGAGTGGGGCAGTTCTTC; CDR3aa: CASSQQALAGVGQFF; j_gene: TRBJ2-1; v_gene: TRBV14; d_gene: TRBD2; abundance: NA
CDR3nt: TGTGCCAGCAGCTGGGGACAGATAAACACTGAAGCTTTCTTT; CDR3aa: CASSWGQINTEAFF; j_gene: TRBJ1-1; v_gene: TRBV5-4; d_gene: TRBD1; abundance: NA
CDR3nt: TGTGCCAGCTCAACGACAGGGACAGAGACCCAGTACTTC; CDR3aa: CASSTTGTETQYF; j_gene: TRBJ2-5; v_gene: TRBV18; d_gene: TRBD1; abundance: NA
CDR3nt: TGTGCTAGCAGCCGCGGCTCACATAGCACAGATACGCAGTATTTT; CDR3aa: CASSRGSHSTDTQYF; j_gene: TRBJ2-3; v_gene: TRBV7-7; d_gene: NA; abundance: NA
CDR3nt: TGTGCCAGCAGTTCAAGCTTGGGGGGTCGGGAGCAGTACTTC; CDR3aa: CASSSSLGGREQYF; j_gene: TRBJ2-7; v_gene: TRBV21-1; d_gene: NA; abundance: NA
CDR3nt: TGTGCCAGCACTAACGGGGGACAGGGGGATGGCTACACCTTC; CDR3aa: CASTNGGQGDGYTF; j_gene: TRBJ1-2; v_gene: TRBV6-5; d_gene: TRBD1; abundance: NA
CDR3nt: TGTGCCAGCGCGGCTAGCGGGAGTCGGAATGAGCAGTTCTTC; CDR3aa: CASAASGSRNEQFF; j_gene: TRBJ2-1; v_gene: TRBV6-1; d_gene: TRBD2; abundance: NA
CDR3nt: TGTGCCAGCAGCTTAGTAAACAGAGATCAGCCCCAGCATTTT; CDR3aa: CASSLVNRDQPQHF; j_gene: TRBJ1-5; v_gene: TRBV7-2; d_gene: NA; abundance: NA
CDR3nt: TGTGCCAGTAGTATAAGGGCTCCGACTAGCGGGAGTTACGAGCAGTACTTC; CDR3aa: CASSIRAPTSGSYEQYF; j_gene: TRBJ2-7; v_gene: TRBV19; d_gene: TRBD2; abundance: few
CDR3nt: TGTGCCAGCAGCAGTATGACAGGGCTTGGCAATCAGCCCCAGCATTTT; CDR3aa: CASSSMTGLGNQPQHF; j_gene: TRBJ1-5; v_gene: TRBV7-2; d_gene: TRBD1; abundance: once
CDR3nt: TGCAGTGCCCCGACTAGCGGGCAGCAGTTCTTC; CDR3aa: CSAPTSGQQFF; j_gene: TRBJ2-1; v_gene: TRBV20-1; d_gene: TRBD2; abundance: NA
CDR3nt: TGTGCCAGCAGGTATGGAGATACGCAGTATTTT; CDR3aa: CASRYGDTQYF; j_gene: TRBJ2-3; v_gene: TRBV7-9; d_gene: NA; abundance: NA
CDR3nt: TGTGCCAGCAGTTACTCGGGGGGGGACTCCTACGAGCAGTACTTC; CDR3aa: CASSYSGGDSYEQYF; j_gene: TRBJ2-7; v_gene: TRBV6-5; d_gene: TRBD2; abundance: NA
CDR3nt: TGTGCCAGCAGTTCCCTAGCGGGAGACTCCTACGAGCAGTACTTC; CDR3aa: CASSSLAGDSYEQYF; j_gene: TRBJ2-7; v_gene: TRBV27; d_gene: TRBD2; abundance: NA
CDR3nt: TGTGCCAGCAGCTCGGGGACTAGCGGGAGGGCCGAGTACGAGCAGTACTTC; CDR3aa: CASSSGTSGRAEYEQYF; j_gene: TRBJ2-7; v_gene: TRBV7-6; d_gene: TRBD2; abundance: NA
CDR3nt: TGTGCCATCAGGTCTAGCGGGAGGACCGGGGAGCTGTTTTTT; CDR3aa: CAIRSSGRTGELFF; j_gene: TRBJ2-2; v_gene: TRBV10-3; d_gene: TRBD2; abundance: NA
CDR3nt: TGTGCCAGCAGCTTCATGACAGGGAGCAATCAGCCCCAGCATTTT; CDR3aa: CASSFMTGSNQPQHF; j_gene: TRBJ1-5; v_gene: TRBV9; d_gene: TRBD1; abundance: NA